Each of the 14 T cell receptor beta chains below was sequenced from the same sample in a study of beta chain features in type 1 diabetes. TCRB transcripts that were expressed got sequenced, as all of the isolated RNA had been reverse transcribed. The data were produced by immunoSEQ multiplex PCR, yet TCRdb's version contains in-frame clones alone and is incomplete. The table shows under 350,000 clones, with approximately 8% occurring only once. Sequenced sample: central memory CD4+ T cells from blood. These receptors all stem from a woman in her late teens or twenties in good health.

The rearrangement links TRBV2 to TRBJ2-1; D not resolved. Germline-derived CDR1 and CDR2 are SNHLY and FYNNEI. The CDR3 has 12 residues. V was cut by 6 bases and J by 7 bases, with 10 bases left in between. The CDR3 DNA is TGTGCCAGCAGCTTAGAAAGGAATGAGCAGTTCTTC. It yields the protein CASSLERNEQFF.

The genes are TRBV6-5 and TRBJ1-2; D call uncertain. The CDR3 is made up of 13 amino acids. V gave up 6 bases and J gave up 3 bases, with 11 bases separating them. Germline V gene sequence: CDR1 MNHEY, CDR2 SVGAGI. CDR3 DNA sequence: TGTGCCAGCAGCCCCAAGAACTACTATGGCTACACCTTC. Translation: CASSPKNYYGYTF.

This clone was found a few times. Other DNA sequences in this sample translate to the same CDR3. The CDR3 DNA reads TGTGCCAGCTCACCTACCACCGGGGAGCTGTTTTTT. It encodes CASSPTTGELFF. V usage is TRBV18 and J usage is TRBJ2-2; D unresolved. The CDR3 spans 12 residues. CDR1 and CDR2 from the germline V gene are KGHSH and LQKENI. Trimming took 3 bases from V and 4 from J, leaving 3 bases between them.

A few counts support this clone. This sequence joins TRBV6-5 and TRBJ2-7; D is possibly TRBD1 or TRBD2 (5 bases each). Germline V gives CDR1 MNHEY, CDR2 SVGAGI. V was clipped by 10 bases and J by 4 bases, with 20 bases between them. The CDR3 consists of 14 residues. CDR3 amino acids: CANGTQTGIYEQYV. Written as DNA, the CDR3 is TGTGCCAACGGGACCCAGACGGGGATTTACGAGCAGTACGTC.

There are a few counts of this clone. V is TRBV7-8 and J is TRBJ2-1, with D possibly TRBD2 on 6 matching bases. From germline, CDR1 is SGHVS and CDR2 FQNEAQ. Trimming cost V 7 bases and J 8 bases, with 15 bases left between them. The CDR3 is made up of 13 amino acids. Here the CDR3 reads CASKGLTGYEQFF. In DNA form, the CDR3 reads TGTGCCAGCAAGGGACTCACTGGCTATGAGCAGTTCTTC.

This clone was counted ten times or more. The rearrangement links TRBV7-9 to TRBJ2-5, with D perhaps TRBD1 (5 bases). This CDR3 contains 13 residues. V was shortened by 3 bases and J by 3 bases, with 8 bases between the two germline ends. Germline V gives CDR1 SEHNR, CDR2 FQNEAQ (reference sequence). The CDR3 region is CASSFSREETQYF. DNA for the CDR3: TGTGCCAGCAGCTTTAGCAGGGAAGAGACCCAGTACTTC.

The chain uses TRBV11-2 and TRBJ1-1; the D gene is possibly TRBD1 (5 bases). The CDR3 has 13 amino acids. Germline V gives CDR1 SGHAT, CDR2 FQNNGV. The germline V and J ends were trimmed by 0 bases and 8 bases, with 10 bases remaining between them. The CDR3 DNA sequence: TGTGCCAGCAGCTTAGATGGGGGTTACGAAGCTTTCTTT. Its translation: CASSLDGGYEAFF. The full variable domain, its missing parts supplied by reference TRBV11-2 and TRBJ1-1, is EAGVAQSPRYKIIEKRQSVAFWCNPISGHATLYWYQQILGQGPKLLIQFQNNGVVDDSQLPKDRFSAERLKGVDSTLKIQPAKLEDSAVYLCASSLDGGYEAFFGQGTRLTVV.

This sequence joins TRBV5-1 and TRBJ2-3; tentatively, D is TRBD1 (6 bases). The germline V gene encodes CDR1 SGHRS and CDR2 YFSETQ. CDR3 size: 18 residues. Trimming took off 0 bases at V and 0 bases at J, with 17 bases between the two ends. Here the CDR3 reads CASSLGSTADRSTDTQYF. CDR3 DNA sequence: TGCGCCAGCAGCTTGGGCTCGACTGCTGACAGGAGCACAGATACGCAGTATTTT.

This clone has just a few counts. J is TRBJ1-2 and V is TRBV27; D is ambiguous. V lost 2 bases to trimming and J lost 4 bases, with 8 bases between them. Germline loops: CDR1 MNHEY, CDR2 SMNVEV (reference sequence). CDR3 length equals 13 residues. The CDR3: CASSLGGGYGYTF. The CDR3, as DNA: TGTGCCAGCAGTTTAGGAGGTGGCTATGGCTACACCTTC.

Worth noting for this clone: One end of the junction fails to match germline, which may point to a read error. The rearrangement links TRBV5-1 to TRBJ2-5; the match to TRBD2 covers 7 bases. This CDR3 is built from 13 residues. CDR1 SGHRS and CDR2 YFSETQ come from the germline V gene. CDR3 region: CASSLGRAETQYF. The CDR3 nucleotides are TGCGCCAGCAGTTTGGGGAGGGCTGAGACCCAGTACTTC.

This clone has more than one count but fewer than ten. This chain uses TRBV15 with TRBJ1-1; the D gene is possibly TRBD1 (5 bases). The germline V and J ends were trimmed by 5 bases and 0 bases, with 13 bases remaining between them. CDR1 and CDR2 (germline): LNHNV, YYDKDF (reference sequence). The CDR3 is 15 residues long. This CDR3 is CATSPWGVMNTEAFF. The CDR3 DNA reads TGTGCCACCAGCCCCTGGGGCGTTATGAACACTGAAGCTTTCTTT. Filled out from reference TRBV15 and TRBJ1-1, the complete variable domain reads DAMVIQNPRYQVTQFGKPVTLSCSQTLNHNVMYWYQQKSSQAPKLLFHYYDKDFNNEADTPDNFQSRRPNTSFCFLDIRSPGLGDTAMYLCATSPWGVMNTEAFFGQGTRLTVV.

The table lists this clone with a few counts. The chain recombines TRBV7-9 with TRBJ2-7; 8 bases are a match to TRBD1. The length of the CDR3 is 15 residues. Germline-derived CDR1 and CDR2 are SEHNR and FQNEAQ (reference sequence). V lost 5 bases and J lost 1; bases outside the gene matches: 7. CDR3 sequence: CASSLQQGVSYEQYV. Here the CDR3 DNA reads TGTGCCAGCAGCCTCCAACAGGGGGTTTCCTACGAGCAGTACGTC.

The CDR3 nucleotides are TGCGCCAGCAGCTTGAGGGCGGGTAGCTCTGGGGCCAACGTCCTGACTTTC. Translating it yields CASSLRAGSSGANVLTF. The chain is built from TRBV5-1 and TRBJ2-6; possible D gene TRBD2, 5 bases. The germline CDR1 and CDR2 sequences are SGHRS and YFSETQ. V was shortened by 1 base and J by 0 bases, with 11 bases between the two germline ends. This CDR3 has 17 amino acids.

The CDR3 sequence is CASSRRGYGYTF. The CDR3 coding sequence is TGTGCCAGCAGCCGGAGGGGTTATGGCTACACCTTC. The chain recombines TRBV11-2 with TRBJ1-2, with a weak D call TRBD1 (5 bases). V dropped 5 bases and J dropped 5 bases, with 9 bases sitting between them. This CDR3 has 12 amino acids. Germline V lookup: CDR1 SGHAT, CDR2 FQNNGV.